The 9 T cell receptor beta chains in this list originate from one sample, sequenced in a study of blood T cells in healthy people across ages. Next came a second PCR, run for about 6 to 11 cycles, which used a sample-barcoded 5' primer along with a J-beta primer mix. TCRdb processed the 5' RACE reads anew with MiXCR; each CDR3 protein has one entry. The top ten hold approximately 23% of the sample, which has about 830,000 distinct CDR3 sequences, roughly 64% seen once. The sequenced material came from blood. Source of these receptors: a young man in good health.

V usage is TRBV3-1 and J usage is TRBJ1-1; no reliable D call. The CDR3 sequence is 11 residues long. CDR1 and CDR2 from the germline V gene are LGHDT and YNNKEL (reference sequence). Trimming took off 5 bases at V and 10 bases at J, with 11 bases between the two ends. The CDR3 protein is CASSVRAGAFF. The CDR3 bases are TGTGCCAGCAGCGTCCGGGCCGGAGCTTTCTTT.

The CDR3 nucleotides read TGTGCCACCAGTGATCGGATGAGCGGAAACAATGAGCAGTTCTTC. Protein product: CATSDRMSGNNEQFF. The chain uses TRBV24-1 and TRBJ2-1; D might be TRBD2 (5 bases). V was clipped by 3 bases and J by 5 bases, with 13 bases between them. Germline loops: CDR1 KGHDR, CDR2 SFDVKD. The CDR3 is 15 residues long.

J is TRBJ1-6 and V is TRBV7-2, with D unresolved. Germline V lookup: CDR1 SGHTA, CDR2 FQGNSA. The CDR3 has 14 amino acids. V lost 6 bases, J lost 9 bases, and 15 bases lay in between. CDR3: CASSYLASPSPLHF. The CDR3 DNA follows: TGTGCCAGCAGTTACCTTGCAAGCCCTTCACCCCTCCACTTT.

Remarks on this clonotype: A junction end diverges from the germline sequence, so it may reflect a read error. The chain is built from TRBV7-3 and TRBJ2-3; D is undetermined. The CDR3 loop spans 13 amino acids. The germline gives CDR1 SGHTA, CDR2 FQGTGA. The CDR3 coding sequence is TGTGCCAGCAGCTCCACGGCCCGGGCTACGCAATATTTT. Its protein is CASSSTARATQYF.

Only a few counts were recorded for this clonotype. The chain has TRBV27 and TRBJ2-1; D is perhaps TRBD2 (6 bases). Germline assignment: CDR1 MNHEY and CDR2 SMNVEV (reference sequence). The length of the CDR3 is 11 residues. V lost 6 bases to trimming and J lost 9 bases, with 9 bases between them. As DNA, the CDR3 is TGTGCCAGCAGATCGGGAGCTGAGCAGTTCTTC. The encoded protein is CASRSGAEQFF.

V usage is TRBV20-1 and J usage is TRBJ2-1; 8 bases are shared with TRBD2. Germline trimming cut 0 bases from V and 7 bases from J; bases unmatched to any gene: 8. The CDR3 extends over 15 amino acids. Germline V lookup: CDR1 DFQATT, CDR2 SNEGSKA (reference sequence). The CDR3 DNA is TGCAGTGCTAGAGATCCGGGACTAGTTGGGAATGAGCAGTTCTTC. Its protein is CSARDPGLVGNEQFF.

The V call is TRBV20-1, the J call TRBJ2-7; 12 bases fit TRBD2. V dropped 6 bases and J dropped 6; count of bases not matched to a gene: 9. Per the germline V gene, CDR1 is DFQATT and CDR2 is SNEGSKA (reference sequence). This CDR3 is 14 amino acids long. CDR3 nucleotides: TGCAGTGCAATGACTAGCGGGAGCTTGCTCGAGCAGTACTTC. Its translation: CSAMTSGSLLEQYF.

This chain joins TRBV18 and TRBJ2-1; D not certain. The CDR3 contains 12 residues. The germline V gene encodes CDR1 KGHSH and CDR2 LQKENI. Trimming took off 5 bases at V and 9 bases at J, with 11 bases between the two ends. Written as DNA, the CDR3 is TGTGCCAGCTCAATCATGGCGTCTGAGCAGTTCTTC. Its translation: CASSIMASEQFF.

Turning to this clonotype: One junction end disagrees with the germline gene, perhaps due to a read error. This chain joins TRBV29-1 and TRBJ1-4; D unclear. The CDR3 is made up of 15 amino acids. Germline CDR1 and CDR2: SQVTM and ANQGSEA. As DNA, the CDR3 is TGCAGCGTCGAAGGAAGCCCCGGGACTAATGAAAAACTGTTTTTT. It is translated as CSVEGSPGTNEKLFF.